The present entry profiles one TCR beta chain with its context. Other nucleotide sequences from this sample produce the same CDR3. This record belongs to a study of shared clonotypes between healthy human individuals. The repertoire was sequenced with immunoSEQ multiplex PCR; TCRdb's copy has only in-frame clones and lacks some. The sample lists about 2.4 million clones, more than 90% occurring once. Germline V gives CDR1 WNHNN, CDR2 SYGVQD (reference sequence). V shed 4 bases and J shed 5 bases, with 4 bases lying between them. This CDR3 has 11 residues. The sequencing sample was made of naive CD4+ T cells sorted from blood. This sample's subset: CD45RA+ positively selected. The chain employs TRBV10-1 and TRBJ2-3; D is ambiguous. This clonotype originated in a man between 18 and 29 years old in good health. CDR3 sequence reads: CASSGRDTQYF. In DNA, the CDR3 is TGCGCCAGCAGTGGACGAGATACGCAGTATTTT.